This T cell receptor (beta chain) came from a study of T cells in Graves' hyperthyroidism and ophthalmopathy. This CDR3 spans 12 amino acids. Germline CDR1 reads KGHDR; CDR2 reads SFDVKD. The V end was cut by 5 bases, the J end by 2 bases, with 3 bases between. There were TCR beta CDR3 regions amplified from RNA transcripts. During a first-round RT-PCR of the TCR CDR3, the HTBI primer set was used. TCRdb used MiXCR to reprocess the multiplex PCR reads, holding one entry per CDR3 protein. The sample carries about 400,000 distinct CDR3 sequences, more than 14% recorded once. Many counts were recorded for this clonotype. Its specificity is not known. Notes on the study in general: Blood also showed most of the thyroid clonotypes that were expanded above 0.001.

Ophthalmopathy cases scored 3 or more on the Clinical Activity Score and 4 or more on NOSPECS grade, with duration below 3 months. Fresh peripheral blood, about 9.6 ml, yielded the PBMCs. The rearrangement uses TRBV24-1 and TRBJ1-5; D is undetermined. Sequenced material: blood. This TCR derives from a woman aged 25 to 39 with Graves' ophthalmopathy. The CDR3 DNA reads TGTGCCACCAGTGGTGGCAATCAGCCCCAGCATTTT. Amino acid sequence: CATSGGNQPQHF.